This T cell receptor (beta chain) derives from a study of cytomegalovirus exposure and HLA in healthy donors. Overall study: Falling in the Caucasian-associated ancestry cluster were 81% of a few hundred genotyped donors.

Primers for the PCR totalled 60 Vbeta and 13 Jbeta. Profiled with immunoSEQ multiplex PCR; TCRdb holds only in-frame clones, not every one. The sample holds 100,000 to 120,000 clones, 67% seen once. V was shortened by 0 bases and J by 2 bases, with 12 bases between the two germline ends. This CDR3 has 16 amino acids. The germline V gene has CDR1 MNHEY and CDR2 SVGAGI. With regard to this clone: Its antigen is currently unknown.

Overall study results and limits: Within an earlier analysis, most TCR beta V segments proved productive either about 90% or about 30% of the time.

The chain joins TRBV6-5 to TRBJ2-3; D is undetermined. Material: PBMCs. The receptor's source is a man between 18 and 29 years old in good health and CMV-seropositive. The CDR3 coding sequence is TGTGCCAGCAGTTACTCGACCTCATGGGCCACAGATACGCAGTATTTT. Protein product: CASSYSTSWATDTQYF.